A single sample is the source of the 23 T cell receptor beta chains below, sequenced in a study of T cells in Graves' hyperthyroidism and ophthalmopathy. TCR beta CDR3 sequences were amplified from RNA transcripts. TCR CDR3 underwent first-round RT-PCR with the HTBI primer set. From the multiplex PCR reads, TCRdb called clonotypes with MiXCR, one entry per CDR3 protein. There are hundreds of thousands of distinct CDR3 sequences in the sample; roughly 15% occur only once, and approximately 19% lies in the top ten. Sequences were obtained from blood. The origin of the receptors is a woman aged 55-69 years with Graves' ophthalmopathy.

This chain connects TRBV27 to TRBJ2-7, with 10 bases identical to TRBD1. The germline V gene has CDR1 MNHEY and CDR2 SMNVEV (reference sequence). CDR3 length: 16 amino acids. Germline trimming cut 5 bases from V and 1 base from J; bases unmatched to any gene: 8. The chain's CDR3 is CASSRGGDRGSYEQYF. CDR3 coding DNA: TGTGCCAGCAGTAGGGGAGGGGACAGGGGTTCCTACGAGCAGTACTTC.

As regards this clonotype: Germline is not matched at one junction end, which may reflect a read error. The chain uses TRBV11-2 and TRBJ2-7; D possibly corresponds to TRBD1 (6 bases). CDR1 and CDR2 from the germline V gene are SGHAT and FQNNGV. The length of the CDR3 is 15 residues. The CDR3 DNA follows: TGTGCCAGCAGCTTAGCCAGGGACAACTCCCACGAGCAGTACTTC. Its protein product is CASSLARDNSHEQYF.

There are many counts of this clonotype. V is TRBV30 and J is TRBJ2-7; tentatively, D is TRBD2 (6 bases). Germline-derived CDR1 and CDR2 are GTSNPN and SVGIG (reference sequence). This CDR3 has 14 residues. Trimming pared 1 base from V and 3 bases from J, leaving 13 bases between. Written as DNA, the CDR3 is TGTGCCTGGAGTGCGGGCGGGACCCTCTACGAGCAGTACTTC. Translated, it gives CAWSAGGTLYEQYF.

The chain joins TRBV5-1 to TRBJ2-1, with D perhaps matching TRBD2 (6 bases). This CDR3 has 14 residues. Germline V gene sequence: CDR1 SGHRS, CDR2 YFSETQ. Trimming removed 4 bases at V and 9 bases at J, with 17 bases between. Written as DNA, the CDR3 is TGCGCCAGCAGCCGGGACTCCCGGTCGGGTGAGCAGTTCTTC. Encoded protein: CASSRDSRSGEQFF.

This clonotype was recorded only once. The rearrangement links TRBV18 to TRBJ2-4; tentative D call: TRBD2 (7 bases). CDR3 length equals 15 residues. Trimming left V 3 bases short and J 7 bases short, with 16 bases between. The germline V gene has CDR1 KGHSH and CDR2 LQKENI. The CDR3: CASSPGGLHPNIQYF. The CDR3 nucleotides are TGTGCCAGCTCACCCGGGGGGCTACATCCTAACATTCAGTACTTC.

V and J are TRBV12-5 and TRBJ1-1; tentative D call: TRBD1 (5 bases). With 3 bases removed from V and 2 bases from J, the gap between germline ends came to 7 bases. This CDR3 is 13 amino acids long. Germline V gene data show CDR1 as LGHNT and CDR2 as FRNRAP. Here the CDR3 reads CASGFGGNTEAFF. CDR3 DNA: TGTGCTAGTGGTTTTGGGGGAAACACTGAAGCTTTCTTT.

This clonotype came up many times. The V gene is TRBV6-1, the J gene TRBJ2-5, with TRBD1 identical over 7 bases. Germline V lookup: CDR1 MNHNS, CDR2 SASEGT. The CDR3 is 14 amino acids. Trimming removed 6 bases from V and 7 bases from J; junction bases left unmatched: 11. The CDR3 coding sequence is TGTGCCAGCAGGAGGGACAGACCACAGGGGACCCAGTACTTC. It encodes CASRRDRPQGTQYF.

The sample holds a few counts of this clonotype. V is TRBV30 and J is TRBJ1-2; D remains ambiguous. The CDR3 has 14 residues. Germline V CDR1 and CDR2: GTSNPN, SVGIG (reference sequence). Trimming removed 1 base from V and 4 bases from J, with 13 bases in between. In DNA, the CDR3 is TGTGCCTGGAGTGCTTGGACCCTCCCCTATGGCTACACCTTC. It specifies CAWSAWTLPYGYTF.

CDR3 region: CASSAPGQGNEQFF. CDR3 nucleotide sequence: TGTGCCAGCAGCGCACCGGGACAGGGTAATGAGCAGTTCTTC. The chain employs TRBV5-8 and TRBJ2-1, with TRBD1 matching 9 bases. This CDR3 has 14 amino acids. Germline V gene sequence: CDR1 SGHTS, CDR2 YDEGEE. The V and J ends lost 4 bases and 7 bases, in that order; junction bases with no gene match: 6.

This clonotype was picked up a small number of times. This rearrangement joins TRBV10-2 to TRBJ2-3; D is tentatively TRBD1 or TRBD2 (5 bases each). V was cut by 1 base and J by 0 bases, with 11 bases left in between. This CDR3 region has 16 residues. The germline CDR1 and CDR2 sequences are WSHSY and SAAADI. The CDR3 reads CASSEWTGTSTDTQYF. CDR3 DNA sequence: TGCGCCAGCAGTGAGTGGACCGGGACCAGCACAGATACGCAGTATTTT.

This clonotype occurred a few times. This rearrangement joins TRBV6-2 or TRBV6-3 to TRBJ2-7, with D unclear. The V and J ends lost 6 bases and 1 base respectively, with 13 bases between them. The CDR3 is made up of 14 amino acids. The germline gives CDR1 MNHEY, CDR2 SVGEGT. The CDR3, as DNA: TGTGCCAGCAGCACCTCATGGCCTTCCTACGAGCAGTACTTC. The encoded protein is CASSTSWPSYEQYF.

This clonotype came up many times. The V and J genes are TRBV11-2 and TRBJ2-3, with TRBD2 identical over 9 bases. The trim removed 2 bases at V and 4 bases at J, leaving 10 bases unmatched. Germline values: CDR1 SGHAT, CDR2 FQNNGV. This CDR3 contains 17 residues. The CDR3, as DNA: TGTGCCAGCAGCTTACAACCGGGACTAGCCCTGTCAGATACGCAGTATTTT. This sequence encodes CASSLQPGLALSDTQYF.

This clonotype was found many times. The chain carries TRBV5-1 and TRBJ1-1, with a tentative D call TRBD1 (5 bases). Germline V gives CDR1 SGHRS, CDR2 YFSETQ. The CDR3 consists of 16 residues. V lost 4 bases, J lost 4 bases, and 20 bases lay in between. CDR3 region: CASSGRRDDGVTEAFF. The CDR3 nucleotides read TGCGCCAGCAGCGGTCGCCGGGACGATGGGGTCACTGAAGCTTTCTTT.

The V gene is TRBV4-1, the J gene TRBJ2-7; no reliable D call. This CDR3 has 15 amino acids. CDR1 and CDR2 (germline): MGHRA, YSYEKL. V was pared by 0 bases and J by 1 base, with 10 bases between. In DNA, the CDR3 is TGCGCCAGCAGCCAAGATGCGTCTGAATCCTACGAGCAGTACTTC. As protein: CASSQDASESYEQYF.

The chain carries TRBV19 and TRBJ1-2; D not certain. There are 11 residues in the CDR3. V gave up 3 bases and J gave up 5 bases, with 4 bases separating them. In germline, CDR1 is LNHDA, CDR2 SQIVND (reference sequence). This CDR3 reads CASSIWYGYTF. In nucleotides, the CDR3 is TGTGCCAGTAGTATTTGGTATGGCTACACCTTC.

In its sample, this clonotype was seen many times. The rearrangement links TRBV30 to TRBJ2-1, with 9 bases matching TRBD2. Trimming took 7 bases from V and 7 from J; bases not matched to a gene: 2. In germline, CDR1 is GTSNPN, CDR2 SVGIG (reference sequence). This CDR3 has 11 amino acids. The CDR3 nucleotides read TGTGCCTTTAGCGGGAGTAATGAGCAGTTCTTC. Translation: CAFSGSNEQFF.

In this sample, this clonotype turned up many times. The V call is TRBV11-2, the J call TRBJ1-3, with D possibly TRBD1 on 5 matching bases. CDR3 length: 14 amino acids. V was trimmed by 2 bases and J by 3 bases, leaving 8 bases between them. The germline CDR1 and CDR2 sequences are SGHAT and FQNNGV. CDR3 DNA: TGTGCCAGCAGCTTACCAGGGAATGGAAACACCATATATTTT. It specifies CASSLPGNGNTIYF.

This clonotype was counted many times. This sequence joins TRBV27 and TRBJ2-3; D remains unclear. The ends were cut back, 5 bases at V and 4 bases at J, with 4 bases in the middle. CDR3 size: 11 residues. CDR1 is MNHEY, CDR2 SMNVEV, per germline (reference sequence). The CDR3 DNA is TGTGCCAGCAGTCTCCCAGATACGCAGTATTTT. Amino acid sequence: CASSLPDTQYF.

This clonotype was counted many times. The rearrangement uses TRBV29-1 and TRBJ1-5; D is perhaps TRBD1 (5 bases). Germline CDR1 is SQVTM and CDR2 is ANQGSEA. This CDR3 contains 17 residues. The V gene lost 5 bases and the J gene lost 0 bases, with 20 bases spanning the gap. For the CDR3, the DNA is TGCAGCGTTATGCTGACCTCAGTCGGGGGTAGCAATCAGCCCCAGCATTTT. It translates to CSVMLTSVGGSNQPQHF.

The chain joins TRBV5-1 to TRBJ1-2; D might be TRBD1 (5 bases). Trimming removed 4 bases at V and 5 bases at J, with 21 bases between. The germline V gene has CDR1 SGHRS and CDR2 YFSETQ. CDR3 length: 16 amino acids. This chain's CDR3 is CASSNITGAILYGYTF. As DNA, the CDR3 is TGCGCCAGCAGCAACATCACAGGTGCCATTCTATATGGCTACACCTTC.

This clonotype came up many times. The chain has TRBV3-1 and TRBJ2-1, with 9 bases identical to TRBD2. Germline V CDR1 and CDR2: LGHDT, YNNKEL (reference sequence). Unmatched junction bases numbered 4, after V lost 1 base and J lost 0 bases. This CDR3 is built from 17 residues. The CDR3 bases are TGTGCCAGCAGCCAAGCTGCTAGCGGGGTCTCCTACAATGAGCAGTTCTTC. Translation gives CASSQAASGVSYNEQFF.

This clonotype was detected only a few times. The chain couples TRBV28 to TRBJ2-4; 8 bases are shared with TRBD2. Germline values: CDR1 MDHEN, CDR2 SYDVKM. The CDR3 is 14 residues long. Unmatched junction bases numbered 7, after V lost 6 bases and J lost 6 bases. CDR3 nucleotide sequence: TGTGCCAGCAGCGGGAGGGTTCATTCAAACATTCAGTACTTC. It encodes CASSGRVHSNIQYF.

V usage is TRBV12-3 or TRBV12-4 and J usage is TRBJ1-2; no firm D call. The V end lost 5 bases, the J end lost 2 bases, and 9 bases lay between the germline ends. The CDR3 is made up of 13 amino acids. CDR3 region: CASSPMFNYGYTF. CDR3 bases: TGTGCCAGCAGTCCCATGTTCAACTATGGCTACACCTTC.